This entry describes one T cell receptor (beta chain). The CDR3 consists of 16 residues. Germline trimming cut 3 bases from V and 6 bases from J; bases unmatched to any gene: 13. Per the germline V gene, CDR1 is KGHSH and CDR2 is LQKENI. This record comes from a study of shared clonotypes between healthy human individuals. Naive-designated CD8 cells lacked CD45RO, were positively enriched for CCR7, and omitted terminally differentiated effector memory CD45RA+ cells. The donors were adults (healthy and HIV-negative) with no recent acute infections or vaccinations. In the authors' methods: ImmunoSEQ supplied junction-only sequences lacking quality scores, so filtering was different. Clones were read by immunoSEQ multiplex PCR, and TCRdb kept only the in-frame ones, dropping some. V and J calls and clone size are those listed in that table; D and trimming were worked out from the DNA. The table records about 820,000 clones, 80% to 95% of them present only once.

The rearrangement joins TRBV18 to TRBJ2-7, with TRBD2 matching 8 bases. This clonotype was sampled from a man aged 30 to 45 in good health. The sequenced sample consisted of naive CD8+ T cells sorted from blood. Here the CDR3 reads CASSPPSGGGAAEQYF. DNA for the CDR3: TGTGCCAGCTCACCTCCCTCGGGAGGGGGGGCTGCCGAGCAGTACTTC.